This TCR beta chain derives from a study of CD4 T cells in relation to SARS-CoV-2 and coronaviruses. Study background: The negative reference was HIV-1 Nef peptide pool or peptide-free culture.

The assay was immunoSEQ multiplex PCR, and TCRdb's table has in-frame clones only and misses some. The sample includes approximately 25,000 clones, about 73% of them seen just once. CD4+ T cells from unexposed donors were obtained before the COVID-19 pandemic (2011-2018). The cells were cultured for less than twelve days before CD4+ T cells were isolated. The CDR3 spans 15 residues. Germline CDR1 is KGHSH and CDR2 is LQKENI. Trimming took off 1 base at V and 4 bases at J, with 13 bases between the two ends. Of note for this clone: Its antigen remains unknown.

The clonotype originates from a human donor in good health. This chain joins TRBV18 and TRBJ2-5; a possible D gene is TRBD2 (5 bases). Sequenced material: CD4+ T cells from PBMCs, cultured in vitro. Here the CDR3 DNA reads TGTGCCAGCTCACCACTAGGTCGGGGTGGAGAGACCCAGTACTTC. It translates to CASSPLGRGGETQYF.